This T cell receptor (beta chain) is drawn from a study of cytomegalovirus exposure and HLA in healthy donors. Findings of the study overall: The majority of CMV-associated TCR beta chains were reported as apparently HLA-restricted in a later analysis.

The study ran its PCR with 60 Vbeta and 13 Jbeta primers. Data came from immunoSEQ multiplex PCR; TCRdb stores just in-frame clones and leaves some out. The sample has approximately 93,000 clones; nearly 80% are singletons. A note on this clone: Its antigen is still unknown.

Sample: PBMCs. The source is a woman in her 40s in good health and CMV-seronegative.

CDR3 sequence: CASSQGQGLHTGELFF. DNA for the CDR3: TGTGCCAGCAGCCAAGGACAGGGGCTTCACACCGGGGAGCTGTTTTTT. The chain is built from TRBV14 and TRBJ2-2; 8 bases agree with TRBD1. The V and J ends lost 1 base and 3 bases, in that order; junction bases with no gene match: 4. Germline V gene sequence: CDR1 SGHDN, CDR2 FVKESK. This CDR3 has 16 amino acids. The full variable domain, completed using reference TRBV14 and TRBJ2-2, is EAGVTQFPSHSVIEKGQTVTLRCDPISGHDNLYWYRRVMGKEIKFLLHFVKESKQDESGMPNNRFLAERTGGTYSTLKVQPAELEDSGVYFCASSQGQGLHTGELFFGEGSRLTVL.